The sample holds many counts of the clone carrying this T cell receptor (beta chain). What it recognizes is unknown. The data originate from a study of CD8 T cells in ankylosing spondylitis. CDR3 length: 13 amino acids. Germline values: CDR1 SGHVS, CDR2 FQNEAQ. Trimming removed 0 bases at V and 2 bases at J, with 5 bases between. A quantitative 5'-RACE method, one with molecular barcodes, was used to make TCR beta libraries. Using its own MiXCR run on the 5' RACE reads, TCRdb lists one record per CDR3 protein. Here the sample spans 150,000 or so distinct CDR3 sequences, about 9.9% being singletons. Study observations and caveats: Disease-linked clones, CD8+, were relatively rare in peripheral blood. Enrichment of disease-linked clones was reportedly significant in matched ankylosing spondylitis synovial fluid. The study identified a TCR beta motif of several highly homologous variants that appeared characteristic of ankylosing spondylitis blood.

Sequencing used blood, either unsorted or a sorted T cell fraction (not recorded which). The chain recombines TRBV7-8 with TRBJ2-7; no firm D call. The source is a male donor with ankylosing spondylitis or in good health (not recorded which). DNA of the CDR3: TGTGCCAGCAGCTTAGCGCACACCTACGAGCAGTACTTC. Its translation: CASSLAHTYEQYF.